The 32 T cell receptor beta chains in this list originate from one sample, sequenced in a study of cytotoxic CD8 clonotypes in ibrutinib-treated CLL. Profiling relied on immunoSEQ multiplex PCR, and the TCRdb table lists in-frame clones only, not all of them. The data show roughly 47,000 clones, approximately 53% seen once. Sequenced here: PBMCs, sampled after 12 months of ibrutinib treatment. Receptors were obtained from a human donor with chronic lymphocytic leukemia.

This sequence joins TRBV29-1 and TRBJ1-1; TRBD1 might be the D (6 bases). Germline V gives CDR1 SQVTM, CDR2 ANQGSEA. Between the trimmed V and J ends, which lost 7 bases and 0 bases, there was a span of 12 bases. CDR3 length equals 13 residues. The CDR3 region is CSGYRELNTEAFF. CDR3 in DNA: TGCAGCGGTTACAGGGAACTGAACACTGAAGCTTTCTTT.

This clone was seen repeatedly, ten times or more. Relative to the germline gene, one junction end is altered; a read error may explain this. This chain uses TRBV6-1 with TRBJ2-1; D tentatively reads TRBD1 or TRBD2 (5 bases each). The germline V gene has CDR1 MNHNS and CDR2 SASEGT. The CDR3 consists of 14 residues. As DNA, the CDR3 is TGTGCCATCAGTGGTGGGGACCTCTACAATGAGCAGTTCTTC. This codes for CAISGGDLYNEQFF.

This clone showed up just a few times. The chain is built from TRBV29-1 and TRBJ2-7; D is possibly TRBD1 (5 bases). CDR3 length: 13 amino acids. The V end lost 4 bases, the J end lost 3 bases, and 13 bases lay between the germline ends. Germline CDR1 is SQVTM and CDR2 is ANQGSEA. This chain's CDR3 is CSVAKRGNYEQYF. DNA for the CDR3: TGCAGCGTTGCTAAAAGGGGAAACTACGAGCAGTACTTC.

This clone was picked up many times. V usage is TRBV4-1 and J usage is TRBJ2-5; D might be TRBD1 (6 bases). The germline CDR1 and CDR2 sequences are MGHRA and YSYEKL. V was clipped by 1 base and J by 5 bases, with 11 bases between them. The CDR3 length is 14 residues. In DNA form, the CDR3 reads TGCGCCAGCAGCCAAGCAGGGGTGGGCGAGACCCAGTACTTC. It yields the protein CASSQAGVGETQYF.

The rearrangement links TRBV7-9 to TRBJ2-7; no definite D call. Trimming shortened V by 8 bases and J by 0 bases, and 11 bases separated the two germline ends. The length of the CDR3 is 13 residues. CDR1 SEHNR and CDR2 FQNEAQ come from the germline V gene (reference sequence). This CDR3 reads CASGKNPSYEQYF. The CDR3 bases are TGTGCCAGCGGGAAGAACCCCTCCTACGAGCAGTACTTC.

This sequence joins TRBV5-6 and TRBJ1-5, with TRBD1 as a possible D gene (6 bases). Trimming stripped 3 bases from V and 1 base from J, with 11 bases between. The CDR3 sequence is 15 residues long. Germline V gene data show CDR1 as SGHDT and CDR2 as YYEEEE. Here the CDR3 reads CASSSGHLSNQPQHF. CDR3 nucleotide sequence: TGTGCCAGCAGCTCGGGACACCTCAGCAATCAGCCCCAGCATTTT.

The rearrangement uses TRBV6-5 and TRBJ2-2; 8 nucleotides align to TRBD1. V dropped 6 bases and J dropped 4; count of bases not matched to a gene: 4. The CDR3 runs 14 residues. Germline V lookup: CDR1 MNHEY, CDR2 SVGAGI. This chain's CDR3 is CASSPDRATGELFF. DNA of the CDR3: TGTGCCAGCAGCCCGGACAGGGCCACCGGGGAGCTGTTTTTT.

The chain is built from TRBV28 and TRBJ1-2; D is unresolved. CDR1 is MDHEN, CDR2 SYDVKM, per germline. The CDR3 has 13 residues. Trimming took off 11 bases at V and 4 bases at J, with 17 bases between the two ends. CDR3 sequence: CAVRYTQSYGYTF. The CDR3 DNA reads TGTGCCGTCCGGTACACACAGAGCTATGGCTACACCTTC.

The V gene is TRBV18, the J gene TRBJ2-2; 7 bases are shared with TRBD2. CDR3 length: 17 residues. The junction had 10 bases not matched to a gene; V was cut back by 2 bases and J by 4 bases. The germline V gene has CDR1 KGHSH and CDR2 LQKENI. The CDR3, as DNA: TGTGCCAGCTCACCATTTGAGCGGGGCCGTGTCACCGGGGAGCTGTTTTTT. This codes for CASSPFERGRVTGELFF.

V gene TRBV5-6 combines with J gene TRBJ2-3, with D possibly matching TRBD2 (6 bases). V lost 3 bases and J 5 bases, leaving 13 bases between the germline ends. The CDR3 runs 14 residues. Germline CDR1 reads SGHDT; CDR2 reads YYEEEE. CDR3 in amino acids: CASSSGLRGDTQYF. The CDR3 DNA is TGTGCCAGCAGCTCGGGACTTAGGGGAGATACGCAGTATTTT.

The chain joins TRBV5-6 to TRBJ1-3, with D tentatively TRBD1 (5 bases). Per the germline V gene, CDR1 is SGHDT and CDR2 is YYEEEE. V lost 2 bases to trimming and J lost 4 bases, with 10 bases between them. The CDR3 is 14 residues long. The CDR3 region is CASSLRGPGNTIYF. The CDR3 region has the DNA TGTGCCAGCAGCTTACGGGGCCCCGGAAACACCATATATTTT.

The rearrangement joins TRBV7-2 to TRBJ2-1; TRBD2 agrees at 14 bases. CDR3 length: 15 amino acids. The ends lost 4 bases at V and 9 bases at J; junction bases unmatched: 5. Germline CDR1 reads SGHTA; CDR2 reads FQGNSA. The CDR3 sequence is CASSSGLAGVGEQFF. Here the CDR3 DNA reads TGTGCCAGCAGCTCGGGACTAGCGGGAGTGGGTGAGCAGTTCTTC.

This clone was picked up a small number of times. This chain connects TRBV9 to TRBJ1-1; D unclear. With 3 bases removed from V and 3 bases from J, the gap between germline ends came to 15 bases. CDR3 length: 15 amino acids. CDR1 is SGDLS, CDR2 YYNGEE, per germline. DNA of the CDR3: TGTGCCAGCAGCGCTAATGGGCAATCGGACACTGAAGCTTTCTTT. Residues: CASSANGQSDTEAFF.

CDR3 sequence reads: CASSQRLAGEQFF. The CDR3 bases are TGTGCCAGCAGTCAGAGACTAGCGGGGGAGCAGTTCTTC. The rearrangement links TRBV27 to TRBJ2-1; 11 bases are shared with TRBD2. CDR1 and CDR2 from the germline V gene are MNHEY and SMNVEV (reference sequence). V lost 5 bases to trimming and J lost 10 bases; unmatched junction nucleotides: 4. This CDR3 comprises 13 residues.

This chain uses TRBV6-6 with TRBJ2-7; weak D call: TRBD1 (6 bases). V dropped 10 bases and J dropped 4 bases, with 11 bases sitting between them. The V gene's germline CDR1 is MNHNY and CDR2 SVGAGI (reference sequence). This CDR3 region has 11 residues. The CDR3 region is CATRGRYEQYF. DNA for the CDR3: TGTGCCACCAGGGGCCGATACGAGCAGTACTTC.

This rearrangement joins TRBV6-1 to TRBJ1-6, with a tentative D call TRBD1 (6 bases). The germline gives CDR1 MNHNS, CDR2 SASEGT. V was clipped by 2 bases and J by 8 bases, with 13 bases between them. This CDR3 is built from 15 residues. Here the CDR3 reads CASSETGRRDSPLHF. The CDR3 DNA sequence: TGTGCCAGCAGTGAAACAGGGAGAAGGGATTCACCCCTCCACTTT.

In its sample, this clone was seen a few times. The chain carries TRBV11-2 and TRBJ2-7, with TRBD2 as a possible D gene (6 bases). CDR1 SGHAT and CDR2 FQNNGV come from the germline V gene. V was pared by 5 bases and J by 2 bases, with 16 bases between. The CDR3 loop spans 15 amino acids. For the CDR3, the DNA is TGTGCCAGCAGCCTCGATTGGCGGGGACCCTACGAGCAGTACTTC. It yields the protein CASSLDWRGPYEQYF.

The sample holds a few counts of this clone. The rearrangement joins TRBV11-2 to TRBJ2-1; TRBD1 might be the D (7 bases). This CDR3 contains 15 residues. CDR1 and CDR2 from the germline V gene are SGHAT and FQNNGV. Deletions cut 2 bases from V and 1 base from J, with 9 bases between. CDR3 bases: TGTGCCAGCAGCTTACAGGGGGGTTCCTACAATGAGCAGTTCTTC. Its translation is CASSLQGGSYNEQFF.

The chain uses TRBV19 and TRBJ2-3, with D perhaps TRBD1 (5 bases). CDR1 and CDR2 from the germline V gene are LNHDA and SQIVND (reference sequence). Trimming pared 7 bases from V and 1 base from J, leaving 12 bases between. This CDR3 has 14 residues. CDR3 in DNA: TGTGCCAGTACTAGGGGCCGGGGCACAGATACGCAGTATTTT. Protein: CASTRGRGTDTQYF.

The chain links TRBV5-1 to TRBJ2-2; the match to TRBD2 covers 8 bases. The CDR3 covers 15 residues. Losses at the gene ends were 4 bases for V and 6 bases for J; bases not matched to a gene: 8. Germline values: CDR1 SGHRS, CDR2 YFSETQ. CDR3 DNA: TGCGCCAGCAGCACGGGGACTAGTTTTCCCGGGGAGCTGTTTTTT. It yields the protein CASSTGTSFPGELFF.

The V and J genes are TRBV19 and TRBJ1-5; TRBD1 matches at 8 bases. The CDR3 loop spans 16 amino acids. The germline V gene has CDR1 LNHDA and CDR2 SQIVND (reference sequence). The V and J ends lost 5 bases and 1 base, in that order; junction bases with no gene match: 7. CDR3 sequence (DNA): TGTGCCAGTAGTGAGGGCAGGGGGCGAAGCAATCAGCCCCAGCATTTT. Protein sequence: CASSEGRGRSNQPQHF. Based on the CDR3 plus reference TRBV19 and TRBJ1-5, the full variable domain is DGGITQSPKYLFRKEGQNVTLSCEQNLNHDAMYWYRQDPGQGLRLIYYSQIVNDFQKGDIAEGYSVSREKKESFPLTVTSAQKNPTAFYLCASSEGRGRSNQPQHFGDGTRLSIL.

The gene calls are TRBV7-2 and TRBJ1-5; 7 bases are shared with TRBD1. Per the germline V gene, CDR1 is SGHTA and CDR2 is FQGNSA. The CDR3 covers 16 residues. V shed 6 bases, J shed 5 bases, and the junction held 13 bases outside the gene matches. DNA of the CDR3: TGTGCCAGCAGGAGGGGCGGCAGGGGGTTAGATCAGCCCCAGCATTTT. This translates into CASRRGGRGLDQPQHF.

This clone is medium-sized (0.01 to 0.1%). The rearrangement uses TRBV19 and TRBJ2-7; 10 bases match TRBD2. This CDR3 contains 15 residues. V trimming: 5 bases; J trimming: 3 bases; junction bases outside the gene matches: 7. Per the germline V gene, CDR1 is LNHDA and CDR2 is SQIVND (reference sequence). In nucleotides, the CDR3 is TGTGCCAGTAGTTACGGACTAGCGGTTTACTACGAGCAGTACTTC. Residues: CASSYGLAVYYEQYF.

V and J are TRBV5-1 and TRBJ1-1; 7 bases are a match to TRBD1. V shed 2 bases, J shed 4 bases, and the junction held 2 bases outside the gene matches. The CDR3 is made up of 13 amino acids. Germline V gene sequence: CDR1 SGHRS, CDR2 YFSETQ. The CDR3 is CASSFQGVTEAFF. DNA of the CDR3: TGCGCCAGCAGCTTTCAGGGGGTCACTGAAGCTTTCTTT.

The rearrangement joins TRBV2 to TRBJ2-7; D might be TRBD2 (5 bases). Germline CDR1 and CDR2: SNHLY and FYNNEI. This CDR3 has 10 amino acids. V was pared by 8 bases and J by 7 bases, with 9 bases between. DNA of the CDR3: TGTGCCAGCGGCACGGGGGAGCAGTACTTC. It encodes CASGTGEQYF.

This rearrangement joins TRBV7-8 to TRBJ2-7; D may be TRBD2 (6 bases). V was clipped by 6 bases and J by 1 base, with 13 bases between them. The CDR3 sequence is 14 residues long. Germline lookup yields CDR1 SGHVS and CDR2 FQNEAQ. The CDR3 protein is CASSLSGWSYEQYF. Here the CDR3 DNA reads TGTGCCAGCAGTCTGAGCGGGTGGTCCTACGAGCAGTACTTC.

This clone was found once. The rearrangement uses TRBV2 and TRBJ2-5; TRBD2 matches 9 bases. The germline V gene has CDR1 SNHLY and CDR2 FYNNEI. The trim removed 6 bases at V and 7 bases at J, leaving 6 bases unmatched. The CDR3 contains 13 residues. The CDR3 reads CASSRGLAGTQYF. Written as DNA, the CDR3 is TGTGCCAGCAGCAGGGGACTAGCTGGGACCCAGTACTTC.

The V call is TRBV11-3, the J call TRBJ2-7; TRBD2 matches 7 bases. Trimming cost V 2 bases and J 5 bases; bases outside gene matches: 3. The CDR3 is 13 amino acids. Per germline, CDR1 SGHNT and CDR2 YENEEA. This CDR3 reads CASSLSGTDEQYF. The CDR3 DNA is TGTGCCAGCAGCTTAAGCGGGACGGACGAGCAGTACTTC.

The rearrangement links TRBV14 to TRBJ1-2; perhaps TRBD1 as D (5 bases). The CDR3 runs 14 residues. Germline V lookup: CDR1 SGHDN, CDR2 FVKESK. V was pared by 1 base and J by 7 bases, with 13 bases between. The CDR3 protein is CASSQAGTRGGYTF. The CDR3, as DNA: TGTGCCAGCAGCCAAGCCGGGACCCGAGGTGGCTACACCTTC.

The chain links TRBV25-1 to TRBJ2-2; 9 nucleotides line up with TRBD2. The CDR3 covers 16 residues. Germline CDR1 reads MGHDK; CDR2 reads SYGVNS. The trim removed 5 bases at V and 3 bases at J, leaving 7 bases unmatched. The CDR3 reads CASSKIAGVDTGELFF. The CDR3 DNA reads as TGTGCCAGCAGTAAAATAGCGGGAGTGGACACCGGGGAGCTGTTTTTT. Filled out from reference TRBV25-1 and TRBJ2-2, the complete variable domain reads EADIYQTPRYLVIGTGKKITLECSQTMGHDKMYWYQQDPGMELHLIHYSYGVNSTEKGDLSSESTVSRIRTEHFPLTLESARPSHTSQYLCASSKIAGVDTGELFFGEGSRLTVL.

This chain uses TRBV28 with TRBJ2-7; the D is unclear. Per the germline V gene, CDR1 is MDHEN and CDR2 is SYDVKM. The V end was cut by 5 bases, the J end by 2 bases, with 16 bases between. There are 15 residues in the CDR3. CDR3 residues: CASSPDQDGTYEQYF. The CDR3 DNA reads as TGTGCCAGCAGTCCGGATCAGGACGGAACCTACGAGCAGTACTTC.

The CDR3 protein is CASSIGFRTDTQYF. CDR3 bases: TGTGCCAGTAGTATCGGGTTCAGGACAGATACGCAGTATTTT. This chain links TRBV19 with TRBJ2-3; D is uncertain. The CDR3 runs 14 residues. The germline V gene has CDR1 LNHDA and CDR2 SQIVND (reference sequence). The germline V and J ends were trimmed by 3 bases and 3 bases, with 10 bases remaining between them. Combining the CDR3 with reference TRBV19 and TRBJ2-3 gives the whole variable domain DGGITQSPKYLFRKEGQNVTLSCEQNLNHDAMYWYRQDPGQGLRLIYYSQIVNDFQKGDIAEGYSVSREKKESFPLTVTSAQKNPTAFYLCASSIGFRTDTQYFGPGTRLTVL.